This TCR beta chain was documented in a study of T cell responses to AZD1222 COVID-19 vaccine. Study at large: Analyses pooled second doses at about 4 or about 12 weeks.

A remark on this clone: As yet, its antigen is unknown.

Study-wide results and limits: Reportedly, close to half of spike-specific TCRs are directed against unmutated variant regions. White British ancestry dominated among donors, who included more females, and clonal diversity was possibly underestimated. Baseline serology detected seropositivity in only five or six AZD1222 recipients.

This CDR3 has 12 residues. V lost 4 bases and J 8 bases, leaving 11 bases between the germline ends. CDR1 and CDR2 from the germline V gene are SGHAT and FQNNGV. Profiled with immunoSEQ multiplex PCR; TCRdb holds only in-frame clones, not every one. This table holds some 120,000 clones, roughly 88% found once. The chain recombines TRBV11-2 with TRBJ1-1; perhaps TRBD1 as D (5 bases). The receptor's source is an adult in good health. The specimen was peripheral blood, collected on day 0 of AZD1222 vaccination. The CDR3 sequence is CASSSNRIEAFF. CDR3 nucleotide sequence: TGTGCCAGCAGCTCTAACAGGATAGAAGCTTTCTTT.